The present T cell receptor (beta chain) was sequenced within a study of vaccination effects on CD4 cells after COVID-19. This clone was counted a few times. Its antigen is still unknown. The repertoire was sequenced with immunoSEQ multiplex PCR; TCRdb's copy has only in-frame clones and lacks some. Among tens of thousands of clones listed, roughly 76% were seen once. Viral peptide pool expansion of antigen-specific CD4+ T cells preceded sequencing in the ViraFEST assay. Investigators separated out CD4+ T cells once approximately 9 days of culture had passed. Among the vaccine recipients, none had a prior SARS-CoV-2 infection, and nucleocapsid antibodies were negative. Researchers swapped half the medium for IL-2 medium on both days 3 and 7. The sequencing here drew on CD4+ T cells from PBMCs cultured with SARS-CoV-2 spike peptides, taken before COVID-19 vaccination. This clonotype was obtained from a human donor who received a COVID-19 vaccine.

The CDR3 nucleotides are TGTGCCATCAGTGAGTCAGAATATAGCAATCAGCCCCAGCATTTT. Residues: CAISESEYSNQPQHF. This sequence joins TRBV10-3 and TRBJ1-5; no clear D gene. Germline assignment: CDR1 ENHRY and CDR2 SYGVKD. V shed 0 bases and J shed 0 bases, with 6 bases lying between them. The CDR3 is 15 amino acids.